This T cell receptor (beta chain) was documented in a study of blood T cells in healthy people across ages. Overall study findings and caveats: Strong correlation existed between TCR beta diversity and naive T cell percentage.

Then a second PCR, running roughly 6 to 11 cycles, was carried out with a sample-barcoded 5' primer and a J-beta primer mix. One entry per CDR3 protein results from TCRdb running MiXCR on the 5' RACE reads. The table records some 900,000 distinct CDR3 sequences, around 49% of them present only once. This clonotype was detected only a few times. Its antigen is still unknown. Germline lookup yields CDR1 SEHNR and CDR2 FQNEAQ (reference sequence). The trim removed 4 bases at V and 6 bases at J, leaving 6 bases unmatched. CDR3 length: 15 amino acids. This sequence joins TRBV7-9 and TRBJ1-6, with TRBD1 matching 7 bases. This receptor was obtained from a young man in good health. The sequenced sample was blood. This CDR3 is CASSYRQGGNSPLHF. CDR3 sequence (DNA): TGTGCCAGCAGCTACCGACAGGGCGGTAATTCACCCCTCCACTTT.